Reported below is one T cell receptor (beta chain). This CDR3 is built from 14 residues. Trimming cost V 10 bases and J 6 bases; bases outside gene matches: 10. Germline-derived CDR1 and CDR2 are MNHNS and SASEGT. Clones were read by immunoSEQ multiplex PCR, and TCRdb kept only the in-frame ones, dropping some. The table lists fewer than 85,000 clones, over 90% of them singletons, with around 2.5% in the top ten. The data were taken from a study of T cell changes during pregnancy in multiple sclerosis. Sequencing used peripheral blood, obtained in the third trimester of pregnancy. This chain links TRBV6-1 with TRBJ2-2; TRBD2 matches at 8 bases. The sequence derives from a female donor with multiple sclerosis, enrolled in a pregnancy study. The CDR3: CATEVGGGAGELFF. The CDR3 coding sequence is TGTGCCACCGAAGTCGGGGGGGGAGCCGGGGAGCTGTTTTTT.